This entry features one T cell receptor (beta chain) sequence. Seattle cases were enrolled at active infection and followed longitudinally. The data stem from a study of blood T cell repertoires in COVID-19. Overall study: Samples representing acute and convalescent COVID-19 were sourced from the United States, Italy and Spain. PBMCs, B-cell-depleted T cells, or T cells provided the cDNA or gDNA that made up the material.

Authors' processing steps: Nucleated cell counts were estimated from reference gene primer amplification. The method was immunoSEQ multiplex PCR; TCRdb's version includes in-frame clones alone and lacks a portion of them. Clone size and the V and J calls come from that table; the DNA yielded D and trimming. The data contain 180,000 or so clones, approximately 80% of them singletons. The J segment lost 5 bases and the V segment lost 7 bases, leaving 10 bases of the junction unmatched. Germline V CDR1 and CDR2: SNHLY, FYNNEI. This CDR3 spans 15 amino acids. The receptor was derived from a woman aged 40 to 50 with COVID-19, enrolled during active disease. This chain connects TRBV2 to TRBJ2-3; 9 bases fit TRBD2. The sample consisted of peripheral blood. The CDR3 DNA is TGTGCCAGCAAGGAAAAGGCGGGAGGGAGAGATACGCAGTATTTT. Translation: CASKEKAGGRDTQYF.